This entry lists 29 T cell receptor beta chains sequenced from one sample in a study of cytomegalovirus exposure and HLA in healthy donors. PCR employed 60 Vbeta and 13 Jbeta primers. Data came from immunoSEQ multiplex PCR; TCRdb stores just in-frame clones and leaves some out. Of 150,000 to 200,000 clones in the sample, around 84% were seen once. The sequenced sample was PBMCs. These TCRs come from a woman aged 18-29 years in good health and CMV-seronegative.

The gene calls are TRBV6-5 and TRBJ2-7; D perhaps matches TRBD2 (6 bases). Trimming took off 2 bases at V and 1 base at J, with 15 bases between the two ends. The CDR3 length is 16 residues. The germline V gene has CDR1 MNHEY and CDR2 SVGAGI. CDR3 region: CASSYTWPRGSYEQYF. DNA of the CDR3: TGTGCCAGCAGTTACACCTGGCCGCGGGGATCCTACGAGCAGTACTTC.

The chain carries TRBV27 and TRBJ2-4; 10 positions agree with TRBD2. This CDR3 comprises 13 residues. V was pared by 6 bases and J by 5 bases, with 1 base of the junction left unmatched. The germline CDR1 and CDR2 sequences are MNHEY and SMNVEV (reference sequence). CDR3 loop: CASSGLAENIQYF. The CDR3 bases are TGTGCCAGCAGCGGACTAGCGGAAAACATTCAGTACTTC.

V gene TRBV28 combines with J gene TRBJ2-7; TRBD1 might be the D (6 bases). CDR1 MDHEN and CDR2 SYDVKM come from the germline V gene. The V and J ends lost 5 bases and 4 bases respectively, with 12 bases between them. The CDR3 sequence is 13 residues long. CDR3 loop: CASSPTGNYEQYV. Here the CDR3 DNA reads TGTGCCAGCAGTCCAACAGGGAATTACGAGCAGTACGTC.

This clone was detected only once. The chain carries TRBV29-1 and TRBJ2-3, with 10 bases aligning to TRBD1. Germline loops: CDR1 SQVTM, CDR2 ANQGSEA. V trimming: 3 bases; J trimming: 6 bases; junction bases outside the gene matches: 6. The length of the CDR3 is 14 residues. The CDR3 is CSVDLGQGRDTQYF. The CDR3 DNA follows: TGCAGCGTTGATTTGGGACAGGGGAGGGATACGCAGTATTTT.

This sequence joins TRBV28 and TRBJ2-7; tentatively, D is TRBD2 (6 bases). The length of the CDR3 is 14 residues. V lost 4 bases to trimming and J lost 4 bases, with 14 bases between them. Germline V gives CDR1 MDHEN, CDR2 SYDVKM. CDR3: CASSSTTSSYEQYF. Written as DNA, the CDR3 is TGTGCCAGCAGTTCCACTACTAGCTCTTACGAGCAGTACTTC.

This clone occurred once. The chain carries TRBV28 and TRBJ2-2; 9 bases match TRBD2. CDR1 and CDR2 (germline): MDHEN, SYDVKM. J lost 7 bases, V lost 6 bases, and 12 bases had no gene match. This CDR3 comprises 16 residues. CDR3 loop: CASSQISGRRGGELFF. The CDR3 DNA follows: TGTGCCAGCAGCCAGATTAGCGGGAGACGGGGCGGGGAGCTGTTTTTT. Looking up the rest from reference TRBV28 and TRBJ2-2 gives the full variable domain: DVKVTQSSRYLVKRTGEKVFLECVQDMDHENMFWYRQDPGLGLRLIYFSYDVKMKEKGDIPEGYSVSREKKERFSLILESASTNQTSMYLCASSQISGRRGGELFFGEGSRLTVL.

The CDR3 here is CASSYSRGYQETQYF. The CDR3, as DNA: TGTGCCAGCAGTTACTCCCGGGGGTACCAAGAGACCCAGTACTTC. The gene calls are TRBV6-5 and TRBJ2-5; possibly TRBD2 for D (6 bases). The CDR3 is 15 amino acids. CDR1 and CDR2 (germline): MNHEY, SVGAGI. Trimming left V 0 bases short and J 0 bases short, with 8 bases between.

The gene calls are TRBV5-6 and TRBJ2-7; 9 nucleotides line up with TRBD1. The CDR3 consists of 15 residues. Germline CDR1 reads SGHDT; CDR2 reads YYEEEE. V shed 0 bases and J 5 bases; nucleotides not matched to a gene: 6. In DNA, the CDR3 is TGTGCCAGCAGCTTGGCGGGACAGGGAACTCACGAGCAGTACTTC. This encodes CASSLAGQGTHEQYF.

The count of this clone is one. The V and J genes are TRBV5-4 and TRBJ1-3, with TRBD1 matching over 8 bases. Germline trimming cut 2 bases from V and 2 bases from J; bases unmatched to any gene: 3. Germline V CDR1 and CDR2: SGHNT, YYREEE (reference sequence). CDR3 length equals 15 residues. This CDR3 is CASSFQGAPGNTIYF. In DNA form, the CDR3 reads TGTGCCAGCAGCTTTCAGGGGGCCCCTGGAAACACCATATATTTT.

The rearrangement joins TRBV7-9 to TRBJ2-5; a possible D gene is TRBD1 (6 bases). Germline CDR1 reads SEHNR; CDR2 reads FQNEAQ (reference sequence). Trimming took off 3 bases at V and 5 bases at J, with 13 bases between the two ends. This CDR3 spans 14 amino acids. The CDR3 here is CASSLRGSWETQYF. The CDR3, as DNA: TGTGCCAGCAGCTTGAGGGGGAGCTGGGAGACCCAGTACTTC.

This chain joins TRBV10-3 and TRBJ2-1, with a possible D match to TRBD2 (6 bases). Germline V gene data show CDR1 as ENHRY and CDR2 as SYGVKD. V was shortened by 0 bases and J by 6 bases, with 24 bases between the two germline ends. The CDR3 runs 19 residues. The CDR3 loop reads CAISESNLSVTRSLNEQFF. In DNA, the CDR3 is TGTGCCATCAGTGAGTCGAACCTTTCCGTGACTAGATCCCTCAATGAGCAGTTCTTC.

A few counts support this clone. This sequence joins TRBV6-1 and TRBJ2-7, with 10 bases that match TRBD2. Looked up from germline, CDR1 is MNHNS and CDR2 is SASEGT. The CDR3 consists of 15 residues. Trimming removed 7 bases from V and 7 bases from J; junction bases left unmatched: 13. The CDR3 is CASTLGASGSKEQYF. The CDR3 nucleotides read TGTGCCAGCACCCTGGGGGCTAGCGGGAGTAAAGAGCAGTACTTC.

The J gene is TRBJ1-4, the V gene TRBV7-9; D is unclear. The germline V gene has CDR1 SEHNR and CDR2 FQNEAQ (reference sequence). The CDR3 extends over 13 amino acids. Trimming pared 5 bases from V and 8 bases from J, leaving 12 bases between. The CDR3 spells CASSPREEEKLFF. For the CDR3, the DNA is TGTGCCAGCAGCCCGAGGGAGGAGGAAAAACTGTTTTTT.

The CDR3 DNA reads as TGTGCCAGCTCACCACCAGATAGGGGTCAATCCATGAACACTGAAGCTTTCTTT. This translates into CASSPPDRGQSMNTEAFF. The rearrangement links TRBV18 to TRBJ1-1; tentative D call: TRBD1 (5 bases). The V end was cut by 0 bases, the J end by 0 bases, with 17 bases between. CDR1 is KGHSH and CDR2 is LQKENI in the germline V gene. The CDR3 has 18 residues.

This rearrangement joins TRBV27 to TRBJ2-2; TRBD1 agrees at 9 bases. The CDR3 loop spans 13 amino acids. Losses at the gene ends were 4 bases for V and 6 bases for J; bases not matched to a gene: 0. CDR1 is MNHEY and CDR2 is SMNVEV in the germline V gene (reference sequence). CDR3 sequence (DNA): TGTGCCAGCAGTTGGACAGGGGCCGGGGAGCTGTTTTTT. Residues: CASSWTGAGELFF.

The CDR3 nucleotides are TGTGCCAGCAGCTTAGGGGGAGGAGTTGCAACTAATGAAAAACTGTTTTTT. Residues: CASSLGGGVATNEKLFF. The chain uses TRBV7-9 and TRBJ1-4; D ambiguous. The CDR3 is 17 amino acids. V lost 1 base and J 0 bases, leaving 12 bases between the germline ends. CDR1 is SEHNR and CDR2 is FQNEAQ in the germline V gene (reference sequence).

The chain couples TRBV6-5 to TRBJ2-5, with 9 bases identical to TRBD2. Germline lookup yields CDR1 MNHEY and CDR2 SVGAGI. This CDR3 contains 16 residues. With V trimmed by 0 bases and J by 5 bases, 7 bases remained unmatched. CDR3 DNA: TGTGCCAGCAGTTACTCGGCGGGAGGGCCTGGGGAGACCCAGTACTTC. It specifies CASSYSAGGPGETQYF.

The chain recombines TRBV7-6 with TRBJ1-2, with TRBD1 matching 8 bases. The germline gives CDR1 SGHVS, CDR2 FNYEAQ. V shed 4 bases, J shed 8 bases, and the junction held 9 bases outside the gene matches. The CDR3 contains 14 residues. In nucleotides, the CDR3 is TGTGCCAGCAGCTCGGCCGCGACAGGGGTCGGCTACACCTTC. The encoded protein is CASSSAATGVGYTF.

This chain uses TRBV19 with TRBJ2-1; 8 positions match TRBD2. The J segment lost 7 bases and the V segment lost 3 bases, leaving 5 bases of the junction unmatched. CDR1 is LNHDA, CDR2 SQIVND, per germline (reference sequence). CDR3 size: 14 residues. Written as DNA, the CDR3 is TGTGCCAGTAGTATCCCGGGACTAGGGAATGAGCAGTTCTTC. Translation: CASSIPGLGNEQFF.

In DNA, the CDR3 is TGTGCCAGCAGCTTTAGGGGGATGGTAGCTAGTGGGGATGAGCAGTTCTTC. Translating it yields CASSFRGMVASGDEQFF. The chain is built from TRBV7-9 and TRBJ2-1; maybe TRBD1 (6 bases). V dropped 3 bases and J dropped 8 bases, with 23 bases sitting between them. The germline V gene encodes CDR1 SEHNR and CDR2 FQNEAQ (reference sequence). CDR3 length: 17 residues.

This clone was seen a handful of times. The gene calls are TRBV6-5 and TRBJ2-5; the D gene is possibly TRBD1 (6 bases). This CDR3 comprises 15 residues. V lost 0 bases and J 2 bases, leaving 10 bases between the germline ends. CDR1 is MNHEY, CDR2 SVGAGI, per germline. The CDR3 DNA sequence: TGTGCCAGCAGTTACTCTGGGACATCACAAGAGACCCAGTACTTC. Protein: CASSYSGTSQETQYF.

The gene calls are TRBV19 and TRBJ1-6, with 9 bases aligning to TRBD1. The CDR3 totals 15 residues. V gave up 3 bases and J gave up 7 bases; unmatched junction bases: 4. Germline assignment: CDR1 LNHDA and CDR2 SQIVND (reference sequence). CDR3 loop: CASSIAGTGNSPLHF. In nucleotides, the CDR3 is TGTGCCAGTAGTATCGCAGGGACAGGGAATTCACCCCTCCACTTT.

The V and J genes are TRBV7-2 and TRBJ2-5; 7 bases line up with TRBD2. The DNA end lines up better with TRBJ2-7; the J call may be wrong. The CDR3 is 15 amino acids. The germline V gene encodes CDR1 SGHTA and CDR2 FQGNSA. This CDR3 is CASSAAREISYEQYF. DNA for the CDR3: TGTGCCAGCAGCGCTGCGCGGGAGATTTCCTACGAGCAGTACTTC.

A few counts support this clone. This chain uses TRBV6-1 with TRBJ1-1; D ambiguous. Trimming took 6 bases from V and 5 from J, leaving 7 bases between them. Germline V gives CDR1 MNHNS, CDR2 SASEGT. The CDR3 runs 11 residues. The CDR3 nucleotides are TGTGCCAGCAGCCGTTTTACTGAAGCTTTCTTT. Translating gives CASSRFTEAFF.

This chain uses TRBV28 with TRBJ1-2; TRBD1 matches 7 bases. This CDR3 region has 14 residues. Looked up from germline, CDR1 is MDHEN and CDR2 is SYDVKM. V lost 4 bases, J lost 4 bases, and 6 bases stayed unmatched. The CDR3 DNA reads TGTGCCAGCAGTTCAGGAACAGGGGTCTATGGCTACACCTTC. This sequence encodes CASSSGTGVYGYTF.

This chain joins TRBV14 and TRBJ1-2; tentatively, D is TRBD1 (6 bases). This CDR3 spans 13 amino acids. The V gene's germline CDR1 is SGHDN and CDR2 FVKESK. Trimming shortened V by 1 base and J by 6 bases, and 9 bases separated the two germline ends. The CDR3 region is CASSQVYRDGYTF. DNA of the CDR3: TGTGCCAGCAGCCAAGTTTACAGGGATGGCTACACCTTC.

The rearrangement uses TRBV10-3 and TRBJ2-2; no firm D call. The V gene's germline CDR1 is ENHRY and CDR2 SYGVKD. V was pared by 0 bases and J by 3 bases, with 5 bases between. The CDR3 is 14 amino acids. The CDR3: CAISESEYTGELFF. As DNA, the CDR3 is TGTGCCATCAGTGAGTCTGAGTACACCGGGGAGCTGTTTTTT.

This clone occurred once. The rearrangement uses TRBV28 and TRBJ2-2, with 11 positions matching TRBD1. Per germline, CDR1 MDHEN and CDR2 SYDVKM. Germline trimming cut 4 bases from V and 6 bases from J; bases unmatched to any gene: 7. CDR3 length: 16 amino acids. CDR3 DNA: TGTGCCAGCAGTTCCTCCGGGACAGGGGGGGCCGGGGAGCTGTTTTTT. Its protein is CASSSSGTGGAGELFF.

The V gene is TRBV28, the J gene TRBJ1-1; TRBD1 aligns across 9 bases. Unmatched junction bases numbered 4, after V lost 3 bases and J lost 2 bases. Germline V gene data show CDR1 as MDHEN and CDR2 as SYDVKM. This CDR3 has 15 amino acids. The CDR3 sequence is CASSLRDRVNTEAFF. For the CDR3, the DNA is TGTGCCAGCAGTTTGCGGGACAGGGTTAACACTGAAGCTTTCTTT.